This T cell receptor (beta chain) was recorded in a study of cytomegalovirus exposure and HLA in healthy donors. The CDR3 spans 15 residues. Study-level results: A few CMV-associated chains proved CMV antigen-specific in vitro.

It was with 60 Vbeta and 13 Jbeta primers that the PCR ran. Some clones are missing from TCRdb's copy, which holds only in-frame ones; the method was immunoSEQ multiplex PCR. The sample shows 100,000 to 150,000 clones, 75% to 85% of them seen only once. This clone was picked up one time. Its antigen is not identified. The chain links TRBV21-1 to TRBJ2-3; TRBD1 was called by the table and not checked on the DNA. TRBV21-1 is described as a pseudogene. The sample taken for sequencing was PBMCs. The source of this sequence is a man aged 25-45 years in good health and CMV-seropositive. CDR3 region: CASSPRFGGPDTQYF. CDR3 DNA sequence: TGTGCCAGCAGCCCGCGGTTTGGGGGCCCAGATACGCAGTATTTT.